This T cell receptor beta chain was identified in a study of T cells after yellow fever vaccination. Findings of the study overall: Post-booster reappearance was seen for most primary-vaccination clones (about 96% CD4, roughly 86% CD8).

Germline values: CDR1 SGHRS, CDR2 YFSETQ. V was trimmed by 1 base and J by 5 bases, leaving 9 bases between them. The CDR3 is 13 amino acids. As for this clonotype: Its antigen is not identified.

Template switching with 5'RACE generated the TCR cDNA and added a universal primer site and UMIs. TCRdb reprocessed the 5' RACE reads with MiXCR, giving one entry per CDR3 protein. The table includes 600,000 to 750,000 distinct CDR3 sequences, roughly an eighth detected once. The sequence came from a man aged 25 to 45 who received the YFV17D yellow fever vaccine. The sequencing used PBMCs, collected on the day of the yellow fever booster vaccination. The rearrangement joins TRBV5-1 to TRBJ2-5; no clear D gene. CDR3 bases: TGCGCCAGCAGCTTGAACGACTTTGAGACCCAGTACTTC. It codes for CASSLNDFETQYF.